This T cell receptor (beta chain) is drawn from a study of identical twins. Unique molecular identifiers were present on cDNA, and template switching added a universal primer site. TCRdb analysed the 5' RACE reads with MiXCR anew, one entry per CDR3 protein. The table lists about 100,000 distinct CDR3 sequences, less than 6.5% of them singletons, with approximately 12% in the top ten. There are many counts of this clonotype. Its antigen is not known. Study-level results: The study found weaker excess twin sharing in beta out-of-frame sequences. Insertions ran lower in abundant cord blood beta clonotypes, though not in memory repertoires.

The clonotype was recovered from a woman in her forties or fifties in good health. Material for sequencing was memory T cells sorted from blood.

The CDR3 bases are TGTGCCAGCAGCTGGCGGCCGGGCCATGAGCAGTTCTTC. Its protein product is CASSWRPGHEQFF. The chain uses TRBV7-2 and TRBJ2-1; D gene ambiguous. Germline lookup yields CDR1 SGHTA and CDR2 FQGNSA. The CDR3 loop spans 13 amino acids. V lost 4 bases and J lost 8, with 12 bases in between.